This entry describes one T cell receptor beta chain. These data belong to a study of blood T cells in healthy people across ages. Primers used in a second PCR of about 7 to 11 cycles were a sample-barcoded 5' primer and a J-beta primer mix. Each TCR beta cDNA got a 12-nucleotide random molecular identifier. MiXCR, applied by TCRdb to the 5' RACE reads, yields one record per CDR3 protein. Of approximately 1,700,000 distinct CDR3 sequences listed, roughly two fifths are singletons. This CDR3 is built from 17 residues. Germline V gene data show CDR1 as SGHRS and CDR2 as YFSETQ. V lost 6 bases, J lost 8 bases, and 16 bases stayed unmatched.

The receptor was derived from a human donor in good health. The V call is TRBV5-1, the J call TRBJ2-1, with TRBD2 matching over 11 bases. Material: blood. The CDR3 coding sequence is TGCGCCAGCAACGAGGGGACTAGCGGTGTTCTGCACGATGAGCAGTTCTTC. The encoded protein is CASNEGTSGVLHDEQFF. Using reference TRBV5-1 and TRBJ2-1 for the parts outside the CDR3, the full variable domain is KAGVTQTPRYLIKTRGQQVTLSCSPISGHRSVSWYQQTPGQGLQFLFEYFSETQRNKGNFPGRFSGRQFSNSRSEMNVSTLELGDSALYLCASNEGTSGVLHDEQFFGPGTRLTVL.